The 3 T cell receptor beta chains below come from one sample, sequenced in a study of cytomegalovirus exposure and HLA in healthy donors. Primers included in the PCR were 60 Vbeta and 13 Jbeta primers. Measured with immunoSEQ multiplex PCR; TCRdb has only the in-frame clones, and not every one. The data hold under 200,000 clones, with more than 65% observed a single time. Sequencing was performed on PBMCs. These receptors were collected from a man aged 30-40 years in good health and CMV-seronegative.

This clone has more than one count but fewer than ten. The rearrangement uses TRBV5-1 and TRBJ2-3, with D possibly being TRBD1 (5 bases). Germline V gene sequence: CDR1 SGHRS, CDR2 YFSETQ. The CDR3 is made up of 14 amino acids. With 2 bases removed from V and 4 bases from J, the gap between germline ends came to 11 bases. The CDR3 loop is CASSFQGMSDTQYF. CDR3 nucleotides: TGCGCCAGCAGCTTTCAGGGAATGTCAGATACGCAGTATTTT.

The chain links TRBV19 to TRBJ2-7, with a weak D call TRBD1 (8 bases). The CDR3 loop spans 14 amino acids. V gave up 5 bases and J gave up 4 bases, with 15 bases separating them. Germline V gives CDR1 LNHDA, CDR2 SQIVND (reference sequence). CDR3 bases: TGTGCCAGTAGTCCCGACAGGGGACTATACGAGCAGTACTTC. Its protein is CASSPDRGLYEQYF.

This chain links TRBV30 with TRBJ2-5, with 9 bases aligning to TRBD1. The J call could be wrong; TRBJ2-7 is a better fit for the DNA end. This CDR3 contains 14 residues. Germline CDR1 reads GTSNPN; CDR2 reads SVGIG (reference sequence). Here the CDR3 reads CAWRANRGLYEQYF. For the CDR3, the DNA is TGTGCCTGGAGGGCAAACAGGGGGCTCTACGAGCAGTACTTC.